Presented here are 25 T cell receptor beta chains from one specimen sequenced in a study of T cell responses to AZD1222 COVID-19 vaccine. Assay used: immunoSEQ multiplex PCR; TCRdb lists only in-frame clones, some missing. The top ten clones hold over 1.5% of a sample with about 110,000 clones, roughly 90% of them seen once. The sequences come from peripheral blood, collected on day 0 of AZD1222 vaccination. These receptors were collected from an adult in good health.

The V and J genes are TRBV5-1 and TRBJ2-1; D call uncertain. This CDR3 spans 14 amino acids. V was pared by 7 bases and J by 0 bases, with 11 bases between. Looked up from germline, CDR1 is SGHRS and CDR2 is YFSETQ. This chain's CDR3 is CASGSGDSYNEQFF. The DNA for the CDR3 is TGCGCCAGCGGCTCAGGAGACTCCTACAATGAGCAGTTCTTC.

The CDR3 reads CASSTYTANTEAFF. As DNA, the CDR3 is TGTGCCAGCTCAACATATACAGCGAACACTGAAGCTTTCTTT. This chain joins TRBV18 and TRBJ1-1; no clear D gene. CDR1 KGHSH and CDR2 LQKENI come from the germline V gene. The CDR3 runs to 14 residues. V lost 5 bases and J 1 base, leaving 11 bases between the germline ends.

The chain recombines TRBV6-5 with TRBJ1-2; 7 positions match TRBD1. V gave up 6 bases and J gave up 5 bases; unmatched junction bases: 3. CDR1 and CDR2 (germline): MNHEY, SVGAGI. The CDR3 sequence is 12 residues long. CDR3 residues: CASSETGYGYTF. In nucleotides, the CDR3 is TGTGCCAGCAGCGAGACAGGGTATGGCTACACCTTC.

This clone showed up just a few times. The J gene is TRBJ2-1, the V gene TRBV2, with 11 bases lining up with TRBD2. The CDR3 sequence is 16 residues long. Germline V lookup: CDR1 SNHLY, CDR2 FYNNEI. Trimming removed 6 bases from V and 5 bases from J; junction bases left unmatched: 9. The CDR3 DNA reads as TGTGCCAGCAGCGGAAAAGTGGGACTAGCGGACAATGAGCAGTTCTTC. Protein sequence: CASSGKVGLADNEQFF.

V is TRBV14 and J is TRBJ1-4, with D maybe TRBD1 (5 bases). V gave up 2 bases and J gave up 10 bases, with 11 bases separating them. Germline V gene data show CDR1 as SGHDN and CDR2 as FVKESK. The length of the CDR3 is 13 residues. CDR3 protein: CASSQQGLGKLFF. CDR3 DNA: TGTGCCAGCAGCCAACAGGGACTTGGAAAACTGTTTTTT. Together with reference TRBV14 and TRBJ1-4, the CDR3 gives the full variable domain: EAGVTQFPSHSVIEKGQTVTLRCDPISGHDNLYWYRRVMGKEIKFLLHFVKESKQDESGMPNNRFLAERTGGTYSTLKVQPAELEDSGVYFCASSQQGLGKLFFGSGTQLSVL.

The rearrangement uses TRBV6-1 and TRBJ1-2; D not certain. V lost 0 bases to trimming and J lost 4 bases, with 9 bases between them. CDR1 and CDR2 from the germline V gene are MNHNS and SASEGT. This CDR3 is 14 amino acids long. The CDR3 coding sequence is TGTGCCAGCAGTGAAGCGAGACGGATCTATGGCTACACCTTC. Translation: CASSEARRIYGYTF.

This chain links TRBV7-9 with TRBJ2-1, with D possibly TRBD1 on 5 matching bases. The V gene's germline CDR1 is SEHNR and CDR2 FQNEAQ (reference sequence). The CDR3 is 12 residues long. The ends were cut back, 6 bases at V and 10 bases at J, with 13 bases in the middle. The DNA for the CDR3 is TGTGCCAGCAGGGCCCACCGACAGGAGCAGTTCTTC. Residues: CASRAHRQEQFF.

The rearrangement links TRBV19 to TRBJ1-2; 7 positions agree with TRBD1. Losses at the gene ends were 4 bases for V and 7 bases for J; bases not matched to a gene: 15. The CDR3 runs to 16 residues. The germline V gene has CDR1 LNHDA and CDR2 SQIVND (reference sequence). CDR3 coding DNA: TGTGCCAGTAGTAGGGCGGGACAGCGCCTCCGCAGTGGCTACACCTTC. Translation gives CASSRAGQRLRSGYTF.

The genes are TRBV9 and TRBJ1-1; the D is unclear. CDR3 length: 14 amino acids. CDR1 and CDR2 (germline): SGDLS, YYNGEE. The ends were cut back, 4 bases at V and 1 base at J, with 11 bases in the middle. CDR3 amino acids: CASSTDGRNTEAFF. CDR3 coding DNA: TGTGCCAGCAGCACGGACGGTCGGAACACTGAAGCTTTCTTT.

This chain joins TRBV15 and TRBJ2-7; 12 bases match TRBD2. The CDR3 is 15 residues long. Germline V gives CDR1 LNHNV, CDR2 YYDKDF (reference sequence). V shed 5 bases and J 7 bases; nucleotides not matched to a gene: 9. The CDR3 nucleotides read TGTGCCACCAGCTACACCGGACTAGCGGGACGTGAGCAGTACTTC. Translated, it gives CATSYTGLAGREQYF.

The chain couples TRBV7-6 to TRBJ1-6; D gene unclear. The length of the CDR3 is 12 residues. V was pared by 4 bases and J by 8 bases, with 6 bases between. CDR1 and CDR2 from the germline V gene are SGHVS and FNYEAQ. CDR3 loop: CASSSRDSPLHF. The CDR3 nucleotides are TGTGCCAGCAGCTCGAGGGATTCACCCCTCCACTTT. Full variable domain (outside the CDR3, taken from reference TRBV7-6 and TRBJ1-6): GAGVSQSPRYKVTKRGQDVALRCDPISGHVSLYWYRQALGQGPEFLTYFNYEAQQDKSGLPNDRFSAERPEGSISTLTIQRTEQRDSAMYRCASSSRDSPLHFGNGTRLTVT.

This chain uses TRBV9 with TRBJ1-4; 10 bases line up with TRBD1. In germline, CDR1 is SGDLS, CDR2 YYNGEE. The CDR3 runs to 14 residues. V gave up 4 bases and J gave up 8 bases; unmatched junction bases: 5. CDR3 loop: CASSHGQGGEKLFF. The CDR3 DNA is TGTGCCAGCAGCCACGGACAGGGGGGAGAAAAACTGTTTTTT.

The chain carries TRBV5-1 and TRBJ2-5; D is undetermined. There are 14 residues in the CDR3. From germline, CDR1 is SGHRS and CDR2 YFSETQ. V was clipped by 0 bases and J by 5 bases, with 11 bases between them. CDR3 bases: TGCGCCAGCAGCTTGGCTCTTGCCTTGGAGACCCAGTACTTC. Encoded protein: CASSLALALETQYF. Variable domain in full (rest from reference TRBV5-1 and TRBJ2-5): KAGVTQTPRYLIKTRGQQVTLSCSPISGHRSVSWYQQTPGQGLQFLFEYFSETQRNKGNFPGRFSGRQFSNSRSEMNVSTLELGDSALYLCASSLALALETQYFGPGTRLLVL.

The CDR3: CASSTPGTGKNEQYF. In nucleotides, the CDR3 is TGTGCCAGTAGTACCCCCGGGACAGGGAAAAACGAGCAGTACTTC. The J gene is TRBJ2-7, the V gene TRBV19, with 9 positions matching TRBD1. Trimming cost V 4 bases and J 5 bases; bases outside gene matches: 9. This CDR3 spans 15 amino acids. Germline-derived CDR1 and CDR2 are LNHDA and SQIVND (reference sequence). Filled out from reference TRBV19 and TRBJ2-7, the complete variable domain reads DGGITQSPKYLFRKEGQNVTLSCEQNLNHDAMYWYRQDPGQGLRLIYYSQIVNDFQKGDIAEGYSVSREKKESFPLTVTSAQKNPTAFYLCASSTPGTGKNEQYFGPGTRLTVT.

The chain combines TRBV27 with TRBJ2-3; TRBD2 aligns across 8 bases. The J segment lost 2 bases and the V segment lost 5 bases, leaving 6 bases of the junction unmatched. CDR1 and CDR2 (germline): MNHEY, SMNVEV (reference sequence). The CDR3 is 15 residues long. CDR3 sequence (DNA): TGTGCCAGCAGTAGGCTAGCGGGTACCACAGATACGCAGTATTTT. Translated, it gives CASSRLAGTTDTQYF.

The V call is TRBV19, the J call TRBJ2-5; no clear D. V was trimmed by 1 base and J by 0 bases, leaving 6 bases between them. This CDR3 region has 14 residues. CDR1 and CDR2 (germline): LNHDA, SQIVND (reference sequence). Written as DNA, the CDR3 is TGTGCCAGTAGTATAGGAGTTGACCAAGAGACCCAGTACTTC. Protein: CASSIGVDQETQYF.

The table lists this clone with a few counts. The V call is TRBV5-1, the J call TRBJ1-1, with D uncertain. The CDR3 runs to 16 residues. Germline loops: CDR1 SGHRS, CDR2 YFSETQ. V was pared by 0 bases and J by 0 bases, with 12 bases between. CDR3 bases: TGCGCCAGCAGCTTGGAGGCAGGTACCATGAACACTGAAGCTTTCTTT. Its protein product is CASSLEAGTMNTEAFF.

This clone was seen more than once but under ten times. This chain joins TRBV3-1 (or the pseudogene TRBV3-2) and TRBJ1-2; TRBD1 matches at 7 bases. Per germline, CDR1 LGHDT and CDR2 YNNKEL (reference sequence). CDR3 size: 15 residues. Germline trimming cut 1 base from V and 7 bases from J; bases unmatched to any gene: 9. The CDR3 region is CASSQAGEGASGYTF. The CDR3 nucleotides are TGTGCCAGCAGCCAAGCAGGAGAGGGGGCAAGTGGCTACACCTTC.

The V and J genes are TRBV6-5 and TRBJ1-5, with D possibly being TRBD1 (5 bases). V was cut by 6 bases and J by 3 bases, with 12 bases left in between. CDR1 and CDR2 (germline): MNHEY, SVGAGI. This CDR3 is 14 amino acids long. The CDR3 DNA sequence: TGTGCCAGCAGCGGGGCGGGGTCCAATCAGCCCCAGCATTTT. Translating gives CASSGAGSNQPQHF.

The V call is TRBV6-1, the J call TRBJ1-5; TRBD1 aligns across 9 bases. Germline CDR1 reads MNHNS; CDR2 reads SASEGT. The trim removed 4 bases at V and 5 bases at J, leaving 9 bases unmatched. This CDR3 contains 16 residues. The CDR3 region is CASSGGRDRADQPQHF. DNA of the CDR3: TGTGCCAGCAGTGGCGGCCGGGACAGGGCCGATCAGCCCCAGCATTTT.

The J gene is TRBJ1-5, the V gene TRBV7-9; possible D gene TRBD1, 5 bases. This CDR3 is 15 amino acids long. In germline, CDR1 is SEHNR, CDR2 FQNEAQ (reference sequence). Trimming removed 1 base at V and 7 bases at J, with 14 bases between. The CDR3 protein is CASSLETAGRQPQHF. For the CDR3, the DNA is TGTGCCAGCAGCTTAGAGACGGCAGGGCGACAGCCCCAGCATTTT.

The chain employs TRBV5-1 and TRBJ1-1; D is undetermined. V was shortened by 4 bases and J by 1 base, with 14 bases between the two germline ends. The CDR3 is 15 amino acids. CDR1 is SGHRS and CDR2 is YFSETQ in the germline V gene. CDR3 amino acids: CASSPTEVANTEAFF. CDR3 DNA: TGCGCCAGCAGCCCGACGGAGGTGGCGAACACTGAAGCTTTCTTT.

This chain joins TRBV6-5 and TRBJ2-3; D perhaps matches TRBD1 (6 bases). The CDR3 runs 16 residues. V was pared by 4 bases and J by 4 bases, with 18 bases between. From germline, CDR1 is MNHEY and CDR2 SVGAGI. This CDR3 is CASSFFAGDHPDTQYF. CDR3 sequence (DNA): TGTGCCAGCAGTTTTTTCGCAGGGGACCACCCAGATACGCAGTATTTT.

The chain couples TRBV5-4 to TRBJ1-4; 7 bases fit TRBD1. V shed 4 bases and J 4 bases; nucleotides not matched to a gene: 4. The CDR3 contains 14 residues. CDR1 and CDR2 (germline): SGHNT, YYREEE (reference sequence). CDR3 in DNA: TGTGCCAGCAGCCCGGGACAGTTTAATGAAAAACTGTTTTTT. It yields the protein CASSPGQFNEKLFF.

V gene TRBV14 combines with J gene TRBJ2-7, with TRBD2 identical over 13 bases. Germline V gene lookup returns CDR1 SGHDN and CDR2 FVKESK. J was trimmed by 5 bases and V by 4 bases; bases with no gene match: 8. This CDR3 is built from 16 residues. CDR3 residues: CASSLSGLAGINEQYF. CDR3 nucleotides: TGTGCCAGCAGCCTATCGGGACTAGCGGGAATCAACGAGCAGTACTTC.